Presented here are 30 T cell receptor beta chains from one specimen sequenced in a study of cytomegalovirus exposure and HLA in healthy donors (dated by TCRdb to about 2017). The protocol used for the library was the immunoSEQ multiplex PCR assay. The multiplex PCR relied on a mix of 60 forward primers for TCR Vbeta segments and 13 reverse primers for TCR Jbeta segments. The table was pulled from immuneACCESS by TCRdb, which kept in-frame rearrangements only. Such tables lose some clones; where checked, under half of the loss comes from unresolved V genes, and the rest has no known cause. The table for this sample lists under 200,000 clones. 2.1% of the sample lies in the top ten. Sequenced input: PBMCs. All receptors come from a man aged 30 to 45 in good health and CMV-seronegative.

This chain uses TRBV27 with TRBJ2-2; 10 nucleotides agree with TRBD1. Trimming removed 7 bases from V and 6 bases from J; junction bases left unmatched: 8. Germline CDR1 reads MNHEY; CDR2 reads SMNVEV (reference sequence). The CDR3 is 15 residues long. The CDR3 is CASNPGQGLSGELFF. CDR3 DNA sequence: TGTGCCAGCAATCCGGGACAGGGGTTGTCCGGGGAGCTGTTTTTT.

J is TRBJ1-5 and V is TRBV7-8, with 10 nucleotides matching TRBD1. The CDR3 runs to 17 residues. Germline V gene data show CDR1 as SGHVS and CDR2 as FQNEAQ. Trimming at V came to 5 bases and at J to 2 bases, leaving 9 bases not matched to a gene. CDR3 nucleotides: TGTGCCAGCAGCGCGAGGACAGGGGGAGGCCGCAATCAGCCCCAGCATTTT. Translated: CASSARTGGGRNQPQHF.

The chain recombines TRBV6-5 with TRBJ2-7; perhaps TRBD1 as D (5 bases). The CDR3 extends over 13 amino acids. V lost 7 bases, J lost 2 bases, and 12 bases lay in between. In germline, CDR1 is MNHEY, CDR2 SVGAGI. CDR3 region: CASTKQGTYEQYF. The CDR3 DNA follows: TGTGCCAGCACCAAGCAGGGTACCTACGAGCAGTACTTC.

The chain employs TRBV5-4 and TRBJ2-7; 14 bases agree with TRBD2. CDR3 size: 16 residues. From germline, CDR1 is SGHNT and CDR2 YYREEE (reference sequence). V lost 3 bases and J lost 7; bases outside the gene matches: 9. The CDR3 sequence: CASSSGTSGSVREQYF. CDR3 sequence (DNA): TGTGCCAGCAGCTCGGGGACTAGCGGGAGCGTCCGGGAGCAGTACTTC.

The chain recombines TRBV10-3 with TRBJ2-5, with TRBD1 identical over 8 bases. The DNA end lines up better with TRBJ2-7; the J call may be wrong. CDR3 length: 12 residues. Germline CDR1 reads ENHRY; CDR2 reads SYGVKD. This CDR3 is CAIRGQGTEQYF. The CDR3 DNA sequence: TGTGCCATCAGAGGACAGGGTACCGAGCAGTACTTC.

The genes are TRBV5-1 and TRBJ1-5, with TRBD1 identical over 10 bases. After removal of 4 bases from V and 3 bases from J, the junction contained 4 bases not matched to a gene. This CDR3 contains 15 residues. Germline V gene sequence: CDR1 SGHRS, CDR2 YFSETQ. The CDR3 DNA reads as TGCGCCAGCAGCCGTGGGACAGGGGACAATCAGCCCCAGCATTTT. This codes for CASSRGTGDNQPQHF.

This rearrangement joins TRBV18 to TRBJ2-3, with D perhaps TRBD2 (5 bases). Deletions cut 2 bases from V and 4 bases from J, with 16 bases between. CDR3 length equals 16 residues. Germline V gene lookup returns CDR1 KGHSH and CDR2 LQKENI. CDR3 bases: TGTGCCAGCTCACCAGTGTACGGGGTTGAATCAGATACGCAGTATTTT. Its translation: CASSPVYGVESDTQYF.

The chain has TRBV27 and TRBJ1-2; D call uncertain. The CDR3 loop spans 13 amino acids. Trimming removed 5 bases at V and 7 bases at J, with 14 bases between. CDR1 MNHEY and CDR2 SMNVEV come from the germline V gene (reference sequence). The CDR3 region is CASSPIIGGGYTF. The CDR3 nucleotides read TGTGCCAGCAGTCCCATAATCGGAGGTGGCTACACCTTC.

Remarks on this clone: The CDR3 ends on some other residue instead of the conserved phenylalanine or tryptophan, so this is likely a read error. V usage is TRBV11-3 and J usage is TRBJ2-7; D remains unclear. V was trimmed by 3 bases and J by 6 bases, leaving 12 bases between them. Germline CDR1 and CDR2: SGHNT and YENEEA. The CDR3 spans 13 residues. For the CDR3, the DNA is TGTGCCAGCAGCTTCGGTCTAGGATCCGAGCAGTACCTC. Its translation is CASSFGLGSEQYL.

Judged by frequency, this clone is medium-sized (0.01 to 0.1%). The chain has TRBV6-4 and TRBJ2-2; possible D gene TRBD1, 7 bases. Trimming took 2 bases from V and 6 from J, leaving 13 bases between them. CDR1 is MRHNA, CDR2 SNTAGT, per germline. The CDR3 has 15 amino acids. CDR3 in DNA: TGTGCCAGCAGTGACCATGACAGGGAGGCCGGGGAGCTGTTTTTT. This gives the protein CASSDHDREAGELFF.

This chain links TRBV7-9 with TRBJ1-2; TRBD1 matches at 11 bases. Unmatched junction bases numbered 9, after V lost 2 bases and J lost 4 bases. Looked up from germline, CDR1 is SEHNR and CDR2 is FQNEAQ (reference sequence). The CDR3 has 17 amino acids. This chain's CDR3 is CASSLPTGTGGSYGYTF. The CDR3 DNA is TGTGCCAGCAGCTTACCAACCGGGACAGGGGGTAGCTATGGCTACACCTTC.

The gene calls are TRBV5-8 and TRBJ2-1, with 10 bases lining up with TRBD1. V was pared by 5 bases and J by 5 bases, with 7 bases of the junction left unmatched. This CDR3 has 15 residues. Per the germline V gene, CDR1 is SGHTS and CDR2 is YDEGEE. The CDR3 loop reads CASRRMGQGNNEQFF. The CDR3 coding sequence is TGTGCCAGCAGACGTATGGGACAGGGGAACAATGAGCAGTTCTTC. Combining the CDR3 with reference TRBV5-8 and TRBJ2-1 gives the whole variable domain EAGVTQSPTHLIKTRGQQATLRCSPISGHTSVYWYQQALGLGLQFLLWYDEGEERNRGNFPPRFSGRQFPNYSSELNVNALELEDSALYLCASRRMGQGNNEQFFGPGTRLTVL.

This CDR3 is CASSSGQVTFEAFF. CDR3 DNA: TGCGCCAGCAGCTCTGGACAGGTAACATTTGAAGCTTTCTTT. The V call is TRBV5-1, the J call TRBJ1-1; 7 bases fit TRBD1. CDR1 and CDR2 from the germline V gene are SGHRS and YFSETQ. The V and J ends lost 3 bases and 7 bases, in that order; junction bases with no gene match: 9. The CDR3 totals 14 residues.

V and J are TRBV5-1 and TRBJ1-2; tentative D call: TRBD1 (6 bases). Germline assignment: CDR1 SGHRS and CDR2 YFSETQ. This CDR3 has 13 amino acids. V was cut by 3 bases and J by 6 bases, with 12 bases left in between. The CDR3 reads CASSSQGSNGYTF. DNA for the CDR3: TGCGCCAGCAGCTCACAGGGTAGTAATGGCTACACCTTC.

The chain couples TRBV11-2 to TRBJ2-1; D perhaps matches TRBD1 (6 bases). CDR1 is SGHAT and CDR2 is FQNNGV in the germline V gene. The CDR3 contains 13 residues. Trimming cost V 5 bases and J 5 bases, with 10 bases left between them. CDR3 protein: CASSRQVNNEQFF. DNA for the CDR3: TGTGCCAGCAGCCGACAGGTTAACAATGAGCAGTTCTTC.

The V and J genes are TRBV6-6 and TRBJ2-6; D is unresolved. The CDR3 has 13 residues. Trimming removed 7 bases at V and 2 bases at J, with 6 bases between. The V gene's germline CDR1 is MNHNY and CDR2 SVGAGI (reference sequence). The CDR3 sequence: CASTSAGANVLTF. In DNA, the CDR3 is TGTGCCAGCACGTCGGCTGGGGCCAACGTCCTGACTTTC.

The chain links TRBV7-2 to TRBJ2-1, with a tentative D call TRBD2 (6 bases). Trimming pared 5 bases from V and 4 bases from J, leaving 12 bases between. The germline V gene has CDR1 SGHTA and CDR2 FQGNSA. This CDR3 comprises 14 residues. The CDR3 here is CASSPGSGYNEQFF. In DNA form, the CDR3 reads TGTGCCAGCAGCCCCGGGAGTGGATACAATGAGCAGTTCTTC.

V is TRBV9 and J is TRBJ2-7; D is possibly TRBD2 (5 bases). Trimming took off 2 bases at V and 0 bases at J, with 9 bases between the two ends. This CDR3 contains 14 residues. Germline V lookup: CDR1 SGDLS, CDR2 YYNGEE. The CDR3 DNA reads TGTGCCAGCAGCGTCGGCGGGTACTCCTACGAGCAGTACTTC. This sequence encodes CASSVGGYSYEQYF.

In DNA, the CDR3 is TGCGCCAGCAGCTGGGGGCAGGACACTGAAGCTTTCTTT. This codes for CASSWGQDTEAFF. V usage is TRBV5-1 and J usage is TRBJ1-1, with D maybe TRBD1 (6 bases). In germline, CDR1 is SGHRS, CDR2 YFSETQ. Trimming shortened V by 3 bases and J by 3 bases, and 9 bases separated the two germline ends. The CDR3 spans 13 residues.

The rearrangement links TRBV9 to TRBJ1-6; D may be TRBD1 (5 bases). V lost 2 bases to trimming and J lost 9 bases, with 6 bases between them. The CDR3 spans 12 residues. From germline, CDR1 is SGDLS and CDR2 YYNGEE. For the CDR3, the DNA is TGTGCCAGCAGCGTTCAGGGTTCACCCCTCCACTTT. It is translated as CASSVQGSPLHF.

V gene TRBV19 combines with J gene TRBJ1-2; no definite D call. V lost 8 bases and J lost 0, with 7 bases in between. Germline V gene data show CDR1 as LNHDA and CDR2 as SQIVND (reference sequence). The CDR3 consists of 12 residues. CDR3 sequence (DNA): TGTGCCAGTCTCACAGCTAACTATGGCTACACCTTC. As protein: CASLTANYGYTF.

CDR3 protein: CASSLEAVGSGTEAFF. The DNA for the CDR3 is TGTGCCAGCAGCTTAGAAGCGGTAGGGTCGGGCACTGAAGCTTTCTTT. This rearrangement joins TRBV7-6 to TRBJ1-1; D remains unclear. The V gene lost 1 base and the J gene lost 4 bases, with 16 bases spanning the gap. The V gene's germline CDR1 is SGHVS and CDR2 FNYEAQ. This CDR3 has 16 amino acids.

This rearrangement joins TRBV5-1 to TRBJ2-7; a weak D match, TRBD2 (5 bases). The CDR3 has 13 amino acids. CDR1 SGHRS and CDR2 YFSETQ come from the germline V gene. V was trimmed by 2 bases and J by 7 bases, leaving 13 bases between them. CDR3 loop: CASSFRGPPEQYF. Here the CDR3 DNA reads TGCGCCAGCAGCTTTAGAGGGCCCCCGGAGCAGTACTTC. The full variable domain, rest sourced from reference TRBV5-1 and TRBJ2-7, is KAGVTQTPRYLIKTRGQQVTLSCSPISGHRSVSWYQQTPGQGLQFLFEYFSETQRNKGNFPGRFSGRQFSNSRSEMNVSTLELGDSALYLCASSFRGPPEQYFGPGTRLTVT.

The chain recombines TRBV6-5 with TRBJ1-3; 9 bases map to TRBD1. Germline CDR1 and CDR2: MNHEY and SVGAGI. The CDR3 totals 16 residues. The V segment lost 3 bases and the J segment 4 bases; nucleotides outside the gene matches: 7. CDR3 residues: CASSYTGGYGGNTIYF. As DNA, the CDR3 is TGTGCCAGCAGTTATACAGGGGGCTACGGCGGAAACACCATATATTTT.

This chain uses TRBV19 with TRBJ2-7; 7 bases align to TRBD1. The CDR3 contains 13 residues. With 5 bases clipped from V and 3 bases from J, the junction kept 4 bases outside the gene matches. Germline CDR1 is LNHDA and CDR2 is SQIVND (reference sequence). The CDR3 is CASSSGQSYEQYF. The CDR3 DNA is TGTGCCAGTAGTTCGGGACAGAGCTACGAGCAGTACTTC.

This chain uses TRBV5-4 with TRBJ2-2; 8 bases are shared with TRBD1. The CDR3 has 15 residues. The V and J ends lost 2 bases and 2 bases, in that order; junction bases with no gene match: 2. Germline CDR1 reads SGHNT; CDR2 reads YYREEE (reference sequence). CDR3 coding DNA: TGTGCCAGCAGCTTCCAGGGGGCTAACACCGGGGAGCTGTTTTTT. Protein: CASSFQGANTGELFF.

This chain connects TRBV14 to TRBJ1-3; D ambiguous. Germline loops: CDR1 SGHDN, CDR2 FVKESK. Trimming cost V 4 bases and J 0 bases, with 13 bases left between them. CDR3 length: 16 residues. Written as DNA, the CDR3 is TGTGCCAGCAGCCCCCCGGGAAGTTCCTCTGGAAACACCATATATTTT. Protein: CASSPPGSSSGNTIYF.

The chain uses TRBV5-5 and TRBJ1-5, with 10 bases identical to TRBD1. Looked up from germline, CDR1 is SGHKS and CDR2 is YYEKEE (reference sequence). The CDR3 totals 17 residues. The V gene end was trimmed by 4 bases and the J gene end by 0 bases; junction bases not matched to a gene: 7. The CDR3 bases are TGTGCCAGCAGCCCTGACAGGGGGCTAGGTAGCAATCAGCCCCAGCATTTT. Amino acids: CASSPDRGLGSNQPQHF.

The chain couples TRBV9 to TRBJ1-2, with D unresolved. CDR3 size: 15 residues. V dropped 0 bases and J dropped 2 bases, with 11 bases sitting between them. CDR1 and CDR2 (germline): SGDLS, YYNGEE. The CDR3 loop is CASSVDVSRNYGYTF. The DNA of the CDR3 is TGTGCCAGCAGCGTAGACGTATCGCGAAACTATGGCTACACCTTC.

The chain couples TRBV19 to TRBJ2-3, with 7 bases fitting TRBD1. Trimming removed 8 bases from V and 1 base from J; junction bases left unmatched: 15. Per germline, CDR1 LNHDA and CDR2 SQIVND (reference sequence). The CDR3 sequence is 17 residues long. The CDR3, as DNA: TGTGCCAGTTCCGACAGGGATAAATTCATTGGCACAGATACGCAGTATTTT. As protein: CASSDRDKFIGTDTQYF.